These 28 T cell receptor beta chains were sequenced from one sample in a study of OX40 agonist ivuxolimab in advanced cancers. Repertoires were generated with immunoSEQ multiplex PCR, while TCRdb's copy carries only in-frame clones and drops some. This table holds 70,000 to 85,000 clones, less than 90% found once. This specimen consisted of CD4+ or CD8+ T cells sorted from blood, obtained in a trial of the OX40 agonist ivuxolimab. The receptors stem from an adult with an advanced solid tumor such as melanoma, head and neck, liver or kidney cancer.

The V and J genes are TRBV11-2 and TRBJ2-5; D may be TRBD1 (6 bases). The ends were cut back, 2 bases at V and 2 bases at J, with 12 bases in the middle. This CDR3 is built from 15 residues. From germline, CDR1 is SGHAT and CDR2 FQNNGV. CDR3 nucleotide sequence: TGTGCCAGCAGCTTAACCCCTGACAGGCAAGAGACCCAGTACTTC. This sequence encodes CASSLTPDRQETQYF.

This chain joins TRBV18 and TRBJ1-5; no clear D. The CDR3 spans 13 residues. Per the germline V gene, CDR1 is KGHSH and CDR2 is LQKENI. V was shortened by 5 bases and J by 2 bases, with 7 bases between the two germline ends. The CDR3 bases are TGTGCCAGCTCATTAGCTGGCAATCAGCCCCAGCATTTT. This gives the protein CASSLAGNQPQHF. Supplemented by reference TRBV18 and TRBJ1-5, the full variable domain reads NAGVMQNPRHLVRRRGQEARLRCSPMKGHSHVYWYRQLPEEGLKFMVYLQKENIIDESGMPKERFSAEFPKEGPSILRIQQVVRGDSAAYFCASSLAGNQPQHFGDGTRLSIL.

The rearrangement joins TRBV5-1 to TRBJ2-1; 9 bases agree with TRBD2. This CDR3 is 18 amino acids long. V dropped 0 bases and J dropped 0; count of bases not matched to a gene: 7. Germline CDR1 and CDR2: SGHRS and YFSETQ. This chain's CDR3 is CASSLALAGPSSYNEQFF. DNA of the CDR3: TGCGCCAGCAGCTTGGCACTAGCGGGCCCCAGCTCCTACAATGAGCAGTTCTTC.

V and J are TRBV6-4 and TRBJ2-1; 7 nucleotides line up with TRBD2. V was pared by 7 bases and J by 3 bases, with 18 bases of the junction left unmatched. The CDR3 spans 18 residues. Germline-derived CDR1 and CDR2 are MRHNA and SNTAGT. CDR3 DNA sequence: TGTGCCAGCATCCATCTAAAAAAACGGGGGACTAACTACAATGAGCAGTTCTTC. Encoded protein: CASIHLKKRGTNYNEQFF.

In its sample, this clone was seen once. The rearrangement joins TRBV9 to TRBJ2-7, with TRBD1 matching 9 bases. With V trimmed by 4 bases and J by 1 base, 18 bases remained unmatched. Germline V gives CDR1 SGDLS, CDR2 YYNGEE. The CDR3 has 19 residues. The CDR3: CASSLGTGKTNFRSYEQYF. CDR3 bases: TGTGCCAGCAGCCTGGGGACAGGGAAGACAAATTTTAGATCCTACGAGCAGTACTTC.

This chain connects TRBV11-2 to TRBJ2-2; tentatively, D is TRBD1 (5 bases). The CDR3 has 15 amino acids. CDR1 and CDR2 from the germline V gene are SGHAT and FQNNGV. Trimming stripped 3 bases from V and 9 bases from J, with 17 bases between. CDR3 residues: CASSLTVGSNRELFF. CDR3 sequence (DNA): TGTGCCAGCAGCTTGACAGTAGGATCTAATCGGGAGCTGTTTTTT.

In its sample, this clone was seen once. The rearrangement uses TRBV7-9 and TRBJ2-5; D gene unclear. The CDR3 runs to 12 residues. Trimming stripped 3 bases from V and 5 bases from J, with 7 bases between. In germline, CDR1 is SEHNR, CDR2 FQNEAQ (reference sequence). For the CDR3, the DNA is TGTGCCAGCAGCTTGGTGGAGGAGACCCAGTACTTC. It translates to CASSLVEETQYF.

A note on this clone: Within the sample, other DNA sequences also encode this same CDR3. The CDR3 nucleotides are TGTGCCAGCAGCCGGGGACTGCAAGAGACCCAGTACTTC. Residues: CASSRGLQETQYF. V usage is TRBV14 and J usage is TRBJ2-5; maybe TRBD2 (6 bases). V lost 4 bases, J lost 2 bases, and 8 bases lay in between. This CDR3 has 13 amino acids. Looked up from germline, CDR1 is SGHDN and CDR2 is FVKESK.

The CDR3 here is CASSPPGGWKTQYF. The CDR3 region has the DNA TGTGCCAGCAGTCCCCCGGGGGGTTGGAAGACCCAGTACTTC. The chain employs TRBV28 and TRBJ2-5; 7 nucleotides line up with TRBD2. The CDR3 sequence is 14 residues long. Germline V gene sequence: CDR1 MDHEN, CDR2 SYDVKM. V lost 5 bases, J lost 6 bases, and 9 bases stayed unmatched.

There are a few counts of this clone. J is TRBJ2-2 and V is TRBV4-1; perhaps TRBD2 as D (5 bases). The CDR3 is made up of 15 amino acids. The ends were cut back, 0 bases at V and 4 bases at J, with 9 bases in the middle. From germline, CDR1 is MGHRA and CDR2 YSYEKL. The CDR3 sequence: CASSQDPAATGELFF. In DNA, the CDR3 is TGCGCCAGCAGCCAAGATCCAGCGGCCACCGGGGAGCTGTTTTTT.

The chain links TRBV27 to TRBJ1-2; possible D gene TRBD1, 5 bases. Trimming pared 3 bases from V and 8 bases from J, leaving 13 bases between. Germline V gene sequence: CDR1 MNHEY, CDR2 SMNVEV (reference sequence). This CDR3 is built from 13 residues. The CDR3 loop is CASSLVGARGYTF. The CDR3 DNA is TGTGCCAGCAGTTTGGTAGGGGCTCGCGGCTACACCTTC.

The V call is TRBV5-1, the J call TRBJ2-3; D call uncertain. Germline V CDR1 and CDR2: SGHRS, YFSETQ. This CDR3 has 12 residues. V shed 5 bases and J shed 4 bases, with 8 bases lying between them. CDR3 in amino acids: CASSLAPDTQYF. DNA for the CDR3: TGCGCCAGCAGTCTCGCCCCAGATACGCAGTATTTT. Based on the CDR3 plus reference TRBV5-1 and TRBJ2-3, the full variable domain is KAGVTQTPRYLIKTRGQQVTLSCSPISGHRSVSWYQQTPGQGLQFLFEYFSETQRNKGNFPGRFSGRQFSNSRSEMNVSTLELGDSALYLCASSLAPDTQYFGPGTRLTVL.

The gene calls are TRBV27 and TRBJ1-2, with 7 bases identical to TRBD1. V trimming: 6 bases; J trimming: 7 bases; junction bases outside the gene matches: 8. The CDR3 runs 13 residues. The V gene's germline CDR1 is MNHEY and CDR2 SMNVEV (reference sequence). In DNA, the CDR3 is TGTGCCAGCAGGGGGCAGGGGGGAGGTGGCTACACCTTC. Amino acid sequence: CASRGQGGGGYTF.

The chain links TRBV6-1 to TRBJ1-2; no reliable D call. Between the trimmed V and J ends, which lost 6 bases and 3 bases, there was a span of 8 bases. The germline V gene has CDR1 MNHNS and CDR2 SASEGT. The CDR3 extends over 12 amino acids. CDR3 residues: CASRLGDYGYTF. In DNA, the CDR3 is TGTGCCAGCAGATTGGGAGACTATGGCTACACCTTC.

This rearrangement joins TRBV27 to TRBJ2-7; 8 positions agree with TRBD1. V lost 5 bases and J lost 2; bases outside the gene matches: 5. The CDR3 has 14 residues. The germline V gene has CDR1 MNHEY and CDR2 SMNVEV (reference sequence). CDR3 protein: CASSPSRGPYEQYF. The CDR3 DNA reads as TGTGCCAGCAGTCCATCCAGGGGGCCCTACGAGCAGTACTTC.

In nucleotides, the CDR3 is TGTGCCAGCAGCCAAGGGGGAGGGGAACTTGAAGCTTTCTTT. As protein: CASSQGGGELEAFF. The chain is built from TRBV4-2 and TRBJ1-1; possibly TRBD1 for D (5 bases). The germline gives CDR1 LGHNA, CDR2 YNFKEQ. The ends were cut back, 1 base at V and 7 bases at J, with 13 bases in the middle. The CDR3 sequence is 14 residues long.

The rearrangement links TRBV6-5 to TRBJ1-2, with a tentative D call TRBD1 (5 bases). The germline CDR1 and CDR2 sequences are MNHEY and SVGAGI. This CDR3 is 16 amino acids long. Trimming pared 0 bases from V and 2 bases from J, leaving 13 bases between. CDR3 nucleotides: TGTGCCAGCAGTTACTCGGGTCAGGGTGTCAACTATGGCTACACCTTC. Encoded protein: CASSYSGQGVNYGYTF.

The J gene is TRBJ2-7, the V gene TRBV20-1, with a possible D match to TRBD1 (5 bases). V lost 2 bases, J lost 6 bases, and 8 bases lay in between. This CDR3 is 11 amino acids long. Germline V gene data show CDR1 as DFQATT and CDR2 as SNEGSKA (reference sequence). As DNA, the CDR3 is TGCAGTGCTAGACGACAGCGCGAGCAGTACTTC. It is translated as CSARRQREQYF.

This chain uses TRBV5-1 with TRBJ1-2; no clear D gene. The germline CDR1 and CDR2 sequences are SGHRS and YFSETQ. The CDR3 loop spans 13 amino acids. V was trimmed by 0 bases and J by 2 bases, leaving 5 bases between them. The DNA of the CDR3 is TGCGCCAGCAGCTTGGACGGCAACTATGGCTACACCTTC. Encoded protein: CASSLDGNYGYTF.

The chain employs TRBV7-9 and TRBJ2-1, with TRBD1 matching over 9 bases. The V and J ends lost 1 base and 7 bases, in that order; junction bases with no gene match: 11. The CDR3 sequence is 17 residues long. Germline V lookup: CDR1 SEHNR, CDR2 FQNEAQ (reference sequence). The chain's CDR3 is CASSLGIRDRAGNEQFF. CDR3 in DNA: TGTGCCAGCAGCTTAGGAATTCGGGACAGGGCGGGAAATGAGCAGTTCTTC.

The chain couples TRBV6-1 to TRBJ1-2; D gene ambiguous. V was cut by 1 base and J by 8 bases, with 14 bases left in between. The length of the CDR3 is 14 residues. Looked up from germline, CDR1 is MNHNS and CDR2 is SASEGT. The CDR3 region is CASSEVGQSYGYTF. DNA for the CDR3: TGTGCCAGCAGTGAAGTAGGGCAGTCGTACGGCTACACCTTC.

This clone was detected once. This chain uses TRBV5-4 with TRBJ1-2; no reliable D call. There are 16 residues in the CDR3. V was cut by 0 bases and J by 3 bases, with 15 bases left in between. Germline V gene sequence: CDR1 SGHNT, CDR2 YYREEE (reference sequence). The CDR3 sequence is CASSLAGGLGYYGYTF. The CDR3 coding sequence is TGTGCCAGCAGCTTGGCCGGCGGGTTAGGTTACTATGGCTACACCTTC.

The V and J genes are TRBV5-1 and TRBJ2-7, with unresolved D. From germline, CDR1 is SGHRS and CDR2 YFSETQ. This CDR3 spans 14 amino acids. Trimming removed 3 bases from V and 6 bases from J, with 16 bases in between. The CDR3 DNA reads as TGCGCCAGCAGCTCAACCCTCCCCGGGTTCGAGCAGTACTTC. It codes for CASSSTLPGFEQYF.

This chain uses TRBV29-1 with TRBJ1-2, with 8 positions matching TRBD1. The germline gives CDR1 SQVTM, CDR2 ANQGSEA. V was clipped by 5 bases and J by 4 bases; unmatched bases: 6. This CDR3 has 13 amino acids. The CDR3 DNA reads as TGCAGCGTTCCCGGACAGGGAGGCTATGGCTACACCTTC. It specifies CSVPGQGGYGYTF.

The chain's CDR3 is CASRHQGPGELFF. The CDR3 DNA reads TGCGCCAGCAGGCACCAGGGGCCCGGGGAGCTGTTTTTT. This chain links TRBV5-1 with TRBJ2-2; D perhaps matches TRBD1 (6 bases). CDR1 and CDR2 from the germline V gene are SGHRS and YFSETQ. Trimming took 5 bases from V and 6 from J, leaving 11 bases between them. There are 13 residues in the CDR3.

CDR3 region: CASSPLAALNTGELFF. The CDR3 nucleotides read TGTGCCAGCAGCCCCTTAGCGGCTCTGAACACCGGGGAGCTGTTTTTT. The chain carries TRBV7-2 and TRBJ2-2, with D maybe TRBD2 (6 bases). The V and J ends lost 5 bases and 1 base respectively, with 14 bases between them. The CDR3 covers 16 residues. CDR1 is SGHTA, CDR2 FQGNSA, per germline.

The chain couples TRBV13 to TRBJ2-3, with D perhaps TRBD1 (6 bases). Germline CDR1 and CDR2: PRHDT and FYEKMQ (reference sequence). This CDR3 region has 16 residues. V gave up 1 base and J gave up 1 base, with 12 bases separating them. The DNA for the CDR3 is TGTGCCAGCAGCTTAGCGGTCCCAGGGGGCACAGATACGCAGTATTTT. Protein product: CASSLAVPGGTDTQYF.

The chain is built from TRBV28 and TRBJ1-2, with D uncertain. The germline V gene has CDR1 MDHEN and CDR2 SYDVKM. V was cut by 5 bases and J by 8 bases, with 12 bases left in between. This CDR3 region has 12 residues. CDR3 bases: TGTGCCAGCAGTGCCCCTACCGGGGGCTACACCTTC. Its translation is CASSAPTGGYTF.